This T cell receptor (beta chain) was found in a study of blood T cells in healthy people across ages. A second PCR of about 7 to 12 cycles used a sample-barcoded 5' primer and a J-beta primer mix. The template-switch adaptor, which had 12 random nucleotides, put a tag on each cDNA molecule. TCRdb re-analysed the 5' RACE reads in MiXCR, keeping a single row per CDR3 protein. The profile shows 1.4 million or so distinct CDR3 sequences, approximately 42% of them singletons. CDR3 size: 16 residues. CDR1 is SGDLS and CDR2 is YYNGEE in the germline V gene. J lost 4 bases, V lost 5 bases, and 13 bases had no gene match. Roughly 9.2 milliliters was the volume of peripheral blood drawn from each donor. At least 6 micrograms of total RNA were extracted per sample.

The clonotype originates from a woman younger than 35 in good health. The gene calls are TRBV9 and TRBJ2-5; 8 nucleotides align to TRBD1. The sequenced sample consisted of blood. The CDR3 protein is CASSGMTGTGLETQYF. The CDR3, as DNA: TGTGCCAGCAGTGGGATGACGGGGACAGGTCTAGAGACCCAGTACTTC.